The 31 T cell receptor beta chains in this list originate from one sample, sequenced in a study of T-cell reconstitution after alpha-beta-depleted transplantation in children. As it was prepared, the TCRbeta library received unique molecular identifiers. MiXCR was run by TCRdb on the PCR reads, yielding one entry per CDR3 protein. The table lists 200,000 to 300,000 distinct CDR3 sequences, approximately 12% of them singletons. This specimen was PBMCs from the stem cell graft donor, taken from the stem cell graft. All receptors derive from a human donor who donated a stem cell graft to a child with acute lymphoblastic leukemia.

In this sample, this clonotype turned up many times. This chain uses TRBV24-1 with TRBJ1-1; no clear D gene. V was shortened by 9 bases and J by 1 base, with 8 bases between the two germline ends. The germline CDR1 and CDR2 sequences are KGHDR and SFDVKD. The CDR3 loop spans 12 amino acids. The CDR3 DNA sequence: TGTGCCACCGGCTCGTCGAACACTGAAGCTTTCTTT. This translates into CATGSSNTEAFF.

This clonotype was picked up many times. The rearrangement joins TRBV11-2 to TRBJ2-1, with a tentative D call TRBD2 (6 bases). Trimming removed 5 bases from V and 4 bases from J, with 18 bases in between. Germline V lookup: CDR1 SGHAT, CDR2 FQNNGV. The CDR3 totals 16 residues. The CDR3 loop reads CASSNTGAGPYNEQFF. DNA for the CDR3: TGTGCCAGCAGCAACACCGGGGCGGGGCCATACAATGAGCAGTTCTTC.

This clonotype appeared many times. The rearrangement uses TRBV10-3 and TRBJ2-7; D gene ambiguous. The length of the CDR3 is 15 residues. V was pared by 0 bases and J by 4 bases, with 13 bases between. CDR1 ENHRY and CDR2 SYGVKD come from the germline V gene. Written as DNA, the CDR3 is TGTGCCATCAGTGAGTCGAATCCGGCGATTTACGAGCAGTACTTC. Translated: CAISESNPAIYEQYF.

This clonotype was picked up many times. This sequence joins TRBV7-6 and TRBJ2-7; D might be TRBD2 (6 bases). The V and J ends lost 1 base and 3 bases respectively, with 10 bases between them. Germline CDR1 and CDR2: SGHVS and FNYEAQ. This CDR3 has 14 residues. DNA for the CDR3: TGTGCCAGCAGCTTAGGTAGCGGAGGCTACGAGCAGTACTTC. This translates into CASSLGSGGYEQYF.

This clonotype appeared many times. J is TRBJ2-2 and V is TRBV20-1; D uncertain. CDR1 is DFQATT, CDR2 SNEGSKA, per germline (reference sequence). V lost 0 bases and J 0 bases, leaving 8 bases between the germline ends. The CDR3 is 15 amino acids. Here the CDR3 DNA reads TGCAGTGCTAGAGATTGGTCAGCGAACACCGGGGAGCTGTTTTTT. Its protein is CSARDWSANTGELFF.

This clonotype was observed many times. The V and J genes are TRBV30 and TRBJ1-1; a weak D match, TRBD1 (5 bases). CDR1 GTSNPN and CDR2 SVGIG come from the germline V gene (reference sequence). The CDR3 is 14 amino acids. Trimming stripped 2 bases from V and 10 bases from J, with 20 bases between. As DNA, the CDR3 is TGTGCCTGGAGTCGCGGCGGGGCCGAGGTAGGAGCTTTCTTT. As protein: CAWSRGGAEVGAFF.

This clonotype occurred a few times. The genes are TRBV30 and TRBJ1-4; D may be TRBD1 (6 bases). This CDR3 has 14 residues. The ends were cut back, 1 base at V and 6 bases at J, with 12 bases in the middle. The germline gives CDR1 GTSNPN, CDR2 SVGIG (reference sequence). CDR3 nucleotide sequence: TGTGCCTGGAGTGGGGGGCAGAACGATGAAAAACTGTTTTTT. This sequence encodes CAWSGGQNDEKLFF.

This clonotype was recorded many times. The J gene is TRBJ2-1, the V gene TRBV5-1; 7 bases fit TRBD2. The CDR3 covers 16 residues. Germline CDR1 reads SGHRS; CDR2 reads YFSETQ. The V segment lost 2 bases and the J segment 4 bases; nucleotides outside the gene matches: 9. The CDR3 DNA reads TGCGCCAGCAGCTTCCTTTCAAGCGGGACGTACAATGAGCAGTTCTTC. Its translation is CASSFLSSGTYNEQFF.

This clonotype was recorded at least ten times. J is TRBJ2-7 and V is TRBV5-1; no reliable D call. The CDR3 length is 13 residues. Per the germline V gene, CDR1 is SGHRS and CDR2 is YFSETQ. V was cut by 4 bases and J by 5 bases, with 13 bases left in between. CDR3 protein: CASSGRSANEQYF. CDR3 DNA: TGCGCCAGCAGCGGCAGGAGTGCTAACGAGCAGTACTTC.

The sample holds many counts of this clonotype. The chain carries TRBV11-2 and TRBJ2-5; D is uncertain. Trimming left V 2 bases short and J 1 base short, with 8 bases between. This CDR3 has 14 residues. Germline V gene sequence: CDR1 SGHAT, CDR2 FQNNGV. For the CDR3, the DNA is TGTGCCAGCAGCTTATCCAGTGTCCAAGAGACCCAGTACTTC. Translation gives CASSLSSVQETQYF.

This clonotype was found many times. This CDR3 reads CSVNRGRNTEAFF. The CDR3 DNA follows: TGCAGCGTGAACAGGGGAAGGAACACTGAAGCTTTCTTT. The chain joins TRBV29-1 to TRBJ1-1; 7 bases align to TRBD1. The trim removed 6 bases at V and 1 base at J, leaving 5 bases unmatched. The germline V gene encodes CDR1 SQVTM and CDR2 ANQGSEA. The CDR3 covers 13 residues.

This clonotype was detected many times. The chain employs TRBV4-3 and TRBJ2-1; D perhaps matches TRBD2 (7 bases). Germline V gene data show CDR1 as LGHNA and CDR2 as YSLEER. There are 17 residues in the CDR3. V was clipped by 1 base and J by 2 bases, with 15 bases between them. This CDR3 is CASSQVQGRGPYNEQFF. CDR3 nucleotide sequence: TGCGCCAGCAGCCAAGTCCAGGGGAGGGGCCCCTACAATGAGCAGTTCTTC.

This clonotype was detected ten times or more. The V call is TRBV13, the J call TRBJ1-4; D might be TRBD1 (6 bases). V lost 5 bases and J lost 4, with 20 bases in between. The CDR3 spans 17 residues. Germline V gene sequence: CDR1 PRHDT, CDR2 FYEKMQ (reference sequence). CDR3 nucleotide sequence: TGTGCCAGCAGCCCGAGCCCAAGACAGGAGATTAATGAAAAACTGTTTTTT. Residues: CASSPSPRQEINEKLFF.

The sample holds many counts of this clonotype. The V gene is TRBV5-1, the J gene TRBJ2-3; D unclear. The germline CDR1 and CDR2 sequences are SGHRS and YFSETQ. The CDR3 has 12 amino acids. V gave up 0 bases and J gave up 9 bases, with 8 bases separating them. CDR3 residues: CASSLDMGTQYF. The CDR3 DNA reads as TGCGCCAGCAGCTTGGATATGGGAACGCAGTATTTT.

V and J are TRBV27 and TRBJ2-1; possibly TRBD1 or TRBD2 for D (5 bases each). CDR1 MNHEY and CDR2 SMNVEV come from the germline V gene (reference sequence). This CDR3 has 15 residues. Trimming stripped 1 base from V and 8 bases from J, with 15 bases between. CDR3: CASSLYPAGTDEQFF. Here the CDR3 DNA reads TGTGCCAGCAGTTTATACCCGGCAGGGACGGATGAGCAGTTCTTC.

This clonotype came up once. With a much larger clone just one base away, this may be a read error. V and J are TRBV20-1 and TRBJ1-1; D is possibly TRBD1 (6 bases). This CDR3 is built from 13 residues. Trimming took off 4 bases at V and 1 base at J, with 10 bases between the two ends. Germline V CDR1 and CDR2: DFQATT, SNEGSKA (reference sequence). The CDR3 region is CSAKGHGNTEAFF. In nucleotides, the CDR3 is TGCAGTGCTAAGGGACATGGGAACACTGAAGCTTTCTTT.

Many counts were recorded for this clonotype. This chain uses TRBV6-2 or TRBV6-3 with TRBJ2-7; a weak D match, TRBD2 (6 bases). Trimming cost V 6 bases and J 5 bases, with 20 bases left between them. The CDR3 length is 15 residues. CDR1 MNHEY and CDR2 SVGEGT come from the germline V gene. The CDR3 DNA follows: TGTGCCAGCAGATTACTGGGGATGGCGGGGCACGAGCAGTACTTC. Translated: CASRLLGMAGHEQYF.

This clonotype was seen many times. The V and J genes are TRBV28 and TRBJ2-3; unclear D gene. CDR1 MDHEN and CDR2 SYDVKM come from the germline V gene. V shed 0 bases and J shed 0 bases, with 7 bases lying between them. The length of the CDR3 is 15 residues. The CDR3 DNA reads TGTGCCAGCAGTTTATGGGGTGATAGCACAGATACGCAGTATTTT. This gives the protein CASSLWGDSTDTQYF.

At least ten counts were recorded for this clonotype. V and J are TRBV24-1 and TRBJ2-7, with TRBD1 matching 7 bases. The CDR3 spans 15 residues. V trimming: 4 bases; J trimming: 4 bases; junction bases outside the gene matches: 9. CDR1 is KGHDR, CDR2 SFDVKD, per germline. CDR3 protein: CATSDPTGQPYEQYF. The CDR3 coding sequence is TGTGCCACCAGTGACCCCACGGGACAGCCTTACGAGCAGTACTTC.

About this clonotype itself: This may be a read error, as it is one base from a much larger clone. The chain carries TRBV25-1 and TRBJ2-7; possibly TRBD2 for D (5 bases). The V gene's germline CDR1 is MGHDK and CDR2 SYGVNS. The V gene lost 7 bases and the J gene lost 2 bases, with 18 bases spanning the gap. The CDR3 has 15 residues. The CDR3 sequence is CASTALRGRTYEQYF. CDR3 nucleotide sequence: TGTGCCAGCACGGCTCTACGCGGGCGGACCTACGAGCAGTACTTC.

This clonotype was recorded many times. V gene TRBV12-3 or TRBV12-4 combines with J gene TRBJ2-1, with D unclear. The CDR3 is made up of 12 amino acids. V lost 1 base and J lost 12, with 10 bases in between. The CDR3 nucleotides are TGTGCCAGCAGTTTAGTCGCTTGGGGGCAGTTCTTC. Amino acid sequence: CASSLVAWGQFF.

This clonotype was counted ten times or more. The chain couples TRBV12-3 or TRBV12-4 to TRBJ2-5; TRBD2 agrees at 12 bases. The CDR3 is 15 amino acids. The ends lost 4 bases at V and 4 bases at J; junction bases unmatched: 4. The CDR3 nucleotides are TGTGCCAGCAGTTCCCCGGGACTAGCGGGAGAGACCCAGTACTTC. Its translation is CASSSPGLAGETQYF.

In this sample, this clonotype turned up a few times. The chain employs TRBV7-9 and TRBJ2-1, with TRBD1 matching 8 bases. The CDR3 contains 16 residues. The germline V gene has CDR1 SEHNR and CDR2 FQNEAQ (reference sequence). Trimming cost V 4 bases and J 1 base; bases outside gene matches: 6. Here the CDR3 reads CASSYQTGVSYNEQFF. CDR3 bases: TGTGCCAGCAGCTACCAGACAGGGGTGTCCTACAATGAGCAGTTCTTC.

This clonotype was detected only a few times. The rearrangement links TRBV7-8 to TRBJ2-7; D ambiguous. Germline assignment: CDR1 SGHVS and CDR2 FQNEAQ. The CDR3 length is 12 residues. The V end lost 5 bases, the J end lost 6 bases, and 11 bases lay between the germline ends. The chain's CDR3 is CASSPFGREQYF. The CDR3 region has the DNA TGTGCCAGCAGCCCCTTTGGACGCGAGCAGTACTTC.

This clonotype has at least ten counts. The chain's CDR3 is CASSLTQGPMNTEAFF. In DNA, the CDR3 is TGTGCCAGCAGCCTCACACAGGGCCCGATGAACACTGAAGCTTTCTTT. The chain combines TRBV12-3 or TRBV12-4 with TRBJ1-1; a weak D match, TRBD1 (6 bases). CDR3 length equals 16 residues. Trimming took 6 bases from V and 0 from J, leaving 17 bases between them.

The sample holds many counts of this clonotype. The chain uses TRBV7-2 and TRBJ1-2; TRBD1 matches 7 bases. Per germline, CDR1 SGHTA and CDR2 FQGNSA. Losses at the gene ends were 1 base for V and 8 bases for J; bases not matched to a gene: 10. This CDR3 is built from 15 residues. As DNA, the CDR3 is TGTGCCAGCAGCTTAGGGGGCGACAGGGTCGGCGGCTACACCTTC. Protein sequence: CASSLGGDRVGGYTF.

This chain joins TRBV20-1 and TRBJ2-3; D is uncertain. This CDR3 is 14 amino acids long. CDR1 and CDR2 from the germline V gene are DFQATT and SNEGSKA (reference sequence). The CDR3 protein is CSTADPKSTDTQYF. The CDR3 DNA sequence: TGCAGCACAGCCGACCCGAAAAGCACAGATACGCAGTATTTT.

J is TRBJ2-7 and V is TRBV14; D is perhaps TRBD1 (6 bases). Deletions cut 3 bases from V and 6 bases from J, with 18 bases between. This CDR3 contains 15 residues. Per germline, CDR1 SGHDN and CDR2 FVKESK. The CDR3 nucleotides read TGTGCCAGCAGCCAGGACAGCCTCGACTCCCGCGAGCAGTACTTC. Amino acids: CASSQDSLDSREQYF. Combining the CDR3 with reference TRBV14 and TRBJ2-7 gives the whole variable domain EAGVTQFPSHSVIEKGQTVTLRCDPISGHDNLYWYRRVMGKEIKFLLHFVKESKQDESGMPNNRFLAERTGGTYSTLKVQPAELEDSGVYFCASSQDSLDSREQYFGPGTRLTVT.

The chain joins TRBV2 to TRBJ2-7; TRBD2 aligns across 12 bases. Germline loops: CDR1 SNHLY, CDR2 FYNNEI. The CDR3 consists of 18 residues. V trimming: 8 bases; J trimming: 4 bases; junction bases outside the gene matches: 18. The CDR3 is CASCPRDRRLAGVYEQYF. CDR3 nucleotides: TGTGCCAGCTGCCCCCGGGACAGAAGACTAGCGGGAGTATACGAGCAGTACTTC.

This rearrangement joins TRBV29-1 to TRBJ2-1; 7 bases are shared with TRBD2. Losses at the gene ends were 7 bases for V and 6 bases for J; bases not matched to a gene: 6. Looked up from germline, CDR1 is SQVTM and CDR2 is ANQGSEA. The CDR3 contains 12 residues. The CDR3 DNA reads TGCAGCGGTCTGACTAGCTCCAATGAGCAGTTCTTC. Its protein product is CSGLTSSNEQFF.

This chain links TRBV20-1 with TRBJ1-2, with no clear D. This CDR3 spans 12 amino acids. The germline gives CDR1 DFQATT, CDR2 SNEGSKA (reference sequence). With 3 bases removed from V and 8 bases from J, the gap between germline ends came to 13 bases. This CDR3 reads CSASGQSSGYTF. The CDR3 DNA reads TGCAGTGCTAGTGGGCAGTCGTCGGGCTACACCTTC.